The 17 T cell receptor beta chains listed next were all sequenced from one sample in a study of vaccination and CD4 T cells after COVID-19. These receptors have no identified antigens. Specified treatment: roughly 10-day PBMC culture with coronavirus spike peptide pools or control peptides (ViraFEST assay). Cultured CD4+ T-cell DNA underwent Oncomine TCR Beta short-read sequencing. TCRdb fed the PCR reads into MiXCR, producing one record per CDR3 protein. Here the sample spans 11,000 or so distinct CDR3 sequences, approximately 47% being singletons. Material: cultured CD4+ T cells from blood. The receptors were gathered from a human donor with COVID-19.

There are a few counts of this clonotype. The chain has TRBV4-2 and TRBJ1-2, with 10 bases lining up with TRBD1. The CDR3 runs 20 residues. Trimming removed 0 bases from V and 0 bases from J; junction bases left unmatched: 13. Germline CDR1 and CDR2: LGHNA and YNFKEQ. The CDR3 here is CASSQDFGDRGRTANYGYTF. The CDR3 region has the DNA TGTGCCAGCAGCCAAGATTTCGGGGACAGGGGAAGAACGGCTAACTATGGCTACACCTTC.

The chain combines TRBV19 with TRBJ1-5, with unresolved D. CDR1 LNHDA and CDR2 SQIVND come from the germline V gene (reference sequence). Trimming stripped 9 bases from V and 7 bases from J, with 13 bases between. This CDR3 spans 12 amino acids. CDR3 amino acids: CASQSGLQPQHF. CDR3 nucleotides: TGTGCCAGCCAGTCGGGATTACAGCCCCAGCATTTT.

This chain links TRBV30 with TRBJ2-4, with D unresolved. The CDR3 has 11 amino acids. Trimming pared 0 bases from V and 5 bases from J, leaving 2 bases between. CDR1 is GTSNPN and CDR2 is SVGIG in the germline V gene (reference sequence). The CDR3 DNA is TGTGCCTGGAGTGTTGAAAACATTCAGTACTTC. Residues: CAWSVENIQYF.

The V gene is TRBV6-1, the J gene TRBJ2-3; tentative D call: TRBD2 (6 bases). With 11 bases removed from V and 0 bases from J, the gap between germline ends came to 18 bases. Per germline, CDR1 MNHNS and CDR2 SASEGT. The CDR3 spans 15 residues. CDR3 in DNA: TGTGCCGTAAGGCCCGCGGGGTCTAGCACAGATACGCAGTATTTT. It is translated as CAVRPAGSSTDTQYF.

This clonotype has just a few counts. The genes are TRBV2 and TRBJ2-3; 8 positions agree with TRBD1. The germline gives CDR1 SNHLY, CDR2 FYNNEI. CDR3 size: 17 residues. J gave up 2 bases and V 2 bases, and 9 bases lay outside the gene matches. CDR3: CASSEHRQGSFTDTQYF. In DNA, the CDR3 is TGTGCCAGCAGTGAACATAGACAGGGGTCCTTCACAGATACGCAGTATTTT.

This clonotype was seen more than once but under ten times. This chain connects TRBV11-1 to TRBJ1-1; no clear D gene. Germline CDR1 SGHAT, CDR2 FQDESV (reference sequence). V was cut by 1 base and J by 3 bases, with 15 bases left in between. The length of the CDR3 is 16 residues. The chain's CDR3 is CASSLDGGFLDTEAFF. In DNA form, the CDR3 reads TGTGCCAGCAGCTTAGACGGCGGGTTCTTGGACACTGAAGCTTTCTTT.

In its sample, this clonotype ranks as large. The chain combines TRBV6-1 with TRBJ1-6; unclear D gene. Germline CDR1 is MNHNS and CDR2 is SASEGT. V lost 4 bases to trimming and J lost 7 bases, with 11 bases between them. This CDR3 is built from 14 residues. The CDR3: CASSGAPGNSPLHF. In DNA form, the CDR3 reads TGTGCCAGCAGTGGGGCCCCCGGGAATTCACCCCTCCACTTT.

The CDR3 here is CASSEDSRETQYF. CDR3 DNA sequence: TGTGCCAGCAGCGAGGACAGCCGGGAGACCCAGTACTTC. The chain recombines TRBV5-6 with TRBJ2-5, with D maybe TRBD1 (6 bases). V was trimmed by 4 bases and J by 5 bases, leaving 12 bases between them. The length of the CDR3 is 13 residues. CDR1 and CDR2 from the germline V gene are SGHDT and YYEEEE.

This chain uses TRBV11-2 with TRBJ1-2; TRBD1 is a possible D gene (6 bases). V was trimmed by 6 bases and J by 8 bases, leaving 22 bases between them. The CDR3 contains 15 residues. In germline, CDR1 is SGHAT, CDR2 FQNNGV. CDR3 loop: CASRSNRDGWSGYTF. The CDR3 region has the DNA TGTGCCAGCAGATCCAACAGGGATGGGTGGAGCGGCTACACCTTC.

This clonotype has a handful of counts. J is TRBJ1-5 and V is TRBV20-1; 10 bases align to TRBD1. V was clipped by 3 bases and J by 4 bases; unmatched bases: 3. This CDR3 comprises 14 residues. CDR1 and CDR2 from the germline V gene are DFQATT and SNEGSKA (reference sequence). CDR3 DNA sequence: TGCAGTGCTAGTCGGACAGGGGGTAATCAGCCCCAGCATTTT. The encoded protein is CSASRTGGNQPQHF.

This clonotype was found a few times. The genes are TRBV12-3 or TRBV12-4 and TRBJ1-2, with a tentative D call TRBD1 (6 bases). The CDR3 sequence is 10 residues long. V gave up 8 bases and J gave up 8 bases, with 9 bases separating them. The CDR3 here is CASRGGGYTF. Here the CDR3 DNA reads TGTGCCAGCCGGGGGGGCGGCTACACCTTC.

In regard to this clonotype: This may stem from a read error, because a much larger clone lies one nucleotide away. This CDR3 fails to terminate in the conserved phenylalanine or tryptophan, so it likely reflects a read error. V is TRBV20-1 and J is TRBJ1-5, with TRBD1 matching 12 bases. The junction had 11 bases not matched to a gene; V was cut back by 6 bases and J by 2 bases. This CDR3 is built from 17 residues. Germline V gives CDR1 DFQATT, CDR2 SNEGSKA (reference sequence). Here the CDR3 reads CSAWRGTGGTGNQPQHS. The CDR3 bases are TGCAGTGCATGGAGGGGGACAGGGGGCACGGGCAATCAGCCCCAGCATTCT.

This clonotype showed up just a few times. Written as DNA, the CDR3 is TGTGCCAGCAGCTCCATACTAGCGGGGGGGAGGGAGACCCAGTACTTC. Its translation: CASSSILAGGRETQYF. The chain couples TRBV27 to TRBJ2-5; TRBD2 matches at 13 bases. Unmatched junction bases numbered 9, after V lost 6 bases and J lost 5 bases. This CDR3 has 16 residues. Germline CDR1 reads MNHEY; CDR2 reads SMNVEV (reference sequence).

This clonotype was seen a few times. The V call is TRBV2, the J call TRBJ2-3; perhaps TRBD1 as D (5 bases). This CDR3 comprises 17 residues. V lost 0 bases and J lost 0, with 13 bases in between. Germline-derived CDR1 and CDR2 are SNHLY and FYNNEI. CDR3 in DNA: TGTGCCAGCAGTGAAGCGCTCGGCCAGGGTAGCACAGATACGCAGTATTTT. The encoded protein is CASSEALGQGSTDTQYF.

The CDR3 DNA sequence: TGTGCCAGCAGCTCCTCTTCAGCGCGGGGGCAAGAGACCCAGTACTTC. Amino acids: CASSSSSARGQETQYF. The gene calls are TRBV7-2 and TRBJ2-5; 7 bases are a match to TRBD2. The CDR3 runs 16 residues. J was trimmed by 2 bases and V by 4 bases; bases with no gene match: 10. The germline V gene has CDR1 SGHTA and CDR2 FQGNSA.

This chain links TRBV9 with TRBJ2-7; D is perhaps TRBD1 (6 bases). There are 13 residues in the CDR3. The V end was cut by 3 bases, the J end by 3 bases, with 10 bases between. From germline, CDR1 is SGDLS and CDR2 YYNGEE. The CDR3 sequence is CASSGGQSYEQYF. The CDR3 DNA reads TGTGCCAGCAGCGGTGGACAGAGCTACGAGCAGTACTTC.

This clonotype has only a few counts. V gene TRBV21-1 combines with J gene TRBJ2-5; no DNA check was done on the table's D call, TRBD1. TRBV21-1 is a pseudogene. The CDR3 covers 13 residues. The CDR3 sequence is CASATGSPETQYF. In DNA, the CDR3 is TGTGCCAGCGCAACCGGGTCCCCGGAGACCCAGTACTTC.